This T cell receptor beta chain was found in a study of T cell changes during pregnancy in multiple sclerosis. The method was immunoSEQ multiplex PCR; TCRdb's version includes in-frame clones alone and lacks a portion of them. The profile shows 35,000 to 50,000 clones, approximately 90% of them singletons. This clone came up once. The sequence came from a female donor with multiple sclerosis, enrolled in a pregnancy study. The specimen comprised CD4+ T cells from peripheral blood mononuclear cells, sampled in the first trimester of pregnancy.

This CDR3 reads CASSPTGTGNSGYTF. In nucleotides, the CDR3 is TGTGCCAGCAGCCCCACCGGGACAGGGAATTCGGGCTACACCTTC. The V call is TRBV9, the J call TRBJ1-2; 9 bases align to TRBD1. J lost 8 bases, V lost 4 bases, and 12 bases had no gene match. The germline V gene encodes CDR1 SGDLS and CDR2 YYNGEE. This CDR3 region has 15 residues.